These 18 T cell receptor beta chains were all obtained from the same sample, sequenced in a study of radiotherapy plus CTLA-4 blockade in lung cancer. TCRdb's table, derived via immunoSEQ multiplex PCR, lists solely in-frame clones and lacks some. This table holds around 100,000 clones, more than 65% found once. Sequences were derived from peripheral blood, sampled from a patient treated with radiotherapy plus ipilimumab. The source of these receptors is a human donor with non-small cell lung cancer that progressed on radiotherapy plus ipilimumab. Some clones in this sample may be carry-over from other donors' samples.

The gene calls are TRBV5-4 and TRBJ2-5; D not certain. Germline V gene sequence: CDR1 SGHNT, CDR2 YYREEE (reference sequence). The length of the CDR3 is 14 residues. The V and J ends lost 3 bases and 2 bases respectively, with 11 bases between them. The CDR3 nucleotides read TGTGCCAGCAGCTGGGCAGTTCAGCAAGAGACCCAGTACTTC. Translated, it gives CASSWAVQQETQYF. Combining the CDR3 with reference TRBV5-4 and TRBJ2-5 gives the whole variable domain ETGVTQSPTHLIKTRGQQVTLRCSSQSGHNTVSWYQQALGQGPQFIFQYYREEENGRGNFPPRFSGLQFPNYSSELNVNALELDDSALYLCASSWAVQQETQYFGPGTRLLVL.

V is TRBV12-5 and J is TRBJ2-5; a possible D gene is TRBD1 (6 bases). CDR3 length: 13 amino acids. Per germline, CDR1 LGHNT and CDR2 FRNRAP. With 3 bases removed from V and 10 bases from J, the gap between germline ends came to 15 bases. In DNA, the CDR3 is TGTGCTAGTGGTTTTGGACAGTGGTCCCTCCAGTACTTC. It specifies CASGFGQWSLQYF.

This clone showed up just a few times. V and J are TRBV14 and TRBJ2-2, with D possibly TRBD1 on 6 matching bases. V lost 4 bases, J lost 4 bases, and 13 bases lay in between. The CDR3 extends over 15 amino acids. Germline V gene sequence: CDR1 SGHDN, CDR2 FVKESK. CDR3 residues: CASSLLVGATGELFF. Written as DNA, the CDR3 is TGTGCCAGCAGCCTCCTCGTGGGGGCCACCGGGGAGCTGTTTTTT.

V and J are TRBV2 and TRBJ2-3; 9 bases agree with TRBD1. The CDR3 sequence is 19 residues long. Unmatched junction bases numbered 13, after V lost 3 bases and J lost 0 bases. CDR1 and CDR2 from the germline V gene are SNHLY and FYNNEI. The CDR3, as DNA: TGTGCCAGCAGTGAGACGTTGACAGGGGGGGGTTTAAGCACAGATACGCAGTATTTT. Encoded protein: CASSETLTGGGLSTDTQYF.

This chain uses TRBV6-5 with TRBJ1-2; D gene unclear. Germline V CDR1 and CDR2: MNHEY, SVGAGI. This CDR3 has 13 residues. Deletions cut 0 bases from V and 8 bases from J, with 10 bases between. The CDR3 nucleotides are TGTGCCAGCAGTTACTCGGTCATGAAAGGCTACACCTTC. This codes for CASSYSVMKGYTF.

This rearrangement joins TRBV29-1 to TRBJ1-3; no clear D. The CDR3 is 13 amino acids. Germline CDR1 reads SQVTM; CDR2 reads ANQGSEA. Trimming removed 7 bases at V and 0 bases at J, with 10 bases between. The CDR3 region has the DNA TGCAGCGCCCAGGTCCGCTCTGGAAACACCATATATTTT. Its translation is CSAQVRSGNTIYF.

V usage is TRBV11-2 and J usage is TRBJ2-7; 7 bases line up with TRBD1. Germline CDR1 SGHAT, CDR2 FQNNGV. V trimming: 4 bases; J trimming: 2 bases; junction bases outside the gene matches: 5. The CDR3 is 14 amino acids. DNA for the CDR3: TGTGCCAGCAGCTCCCCCAGGGGGACCTACGAGCAGTACTTC. Protein sequence: CASSSPRGTYEQYF.

CDR3 sequence: CASSEYPTAYEQYF. The DNA for the CDR3 is TGTGCCAGCAGTGAATACCCAACGGCATACGAGCAGTACTTC. The rearrangement uses TRBV2 and TRBJ2-7, with no clear D. The germline V gene has CDR1 SNHLY and CDR2 FYNNEI. The CDR3 consists of 14 residues. V shed 2 bases and J shed 4 bases, with 12 bases lying between them.

The rearrangement uses TRBV27 and TRBJ2-1; the D gene could be TRBD1 or TRBD2 (5 bases each). This CDR3 spans 13 amino acids. The germline gives CDR1 MNHEY, CDR2 SMNVEV (reference sequence). Between the trimmed V and J ends, which lost 6 bases and 4 bases, there was a span of 10 bases. The DNA for the CDR3 is TGTGCCAGCAGAGGGACCATGTACAATGAGCAGTTCTTC. As protein: CASRGTMYNEQFF.

The genes are TRBV1 and TRBJ2-1. TRBV1 is a pseudogene segment. The CDR3 totals 17 residues. The CDR3 here is CTSSQVSPLRHYNEQFF. The CDR3 nucleotides are TGCACCAGCAGCCAAGTATCTCCCCTCCGGCACTACAATGAGCAGTTCTTC.

This clone showed up just once. The chain has TRBV18 and TRBJ1-1; 11 positions match TRBD1. Germline V gene data show CDR1 as KGHSH and CDR2 as LQKENI. The length of the CDR3 is 15 residues. The trim removed 5 bases at V and 5 bases at J, leaving 7 bases unmatched. The DNA of the CDR3 is TGTGCCAGCTCATGGGGACAGGGGGGAAGTACTGAAGCTTTCTTT. Amino acid sequence: CASSWGQGGSTEAFF. Variable domain in full (rest from reference TRBV18 and TRBJ1-1): NAGVMQNPRHLVRRRGQEARLRCSPMKGHSHVYWYRQLPEEGLKFMVYLQKENIIDESGMPKERFSAEFPKEGPSILRIQQVVRGDSAAYFCASSWGQGGSTEAFFGQGTRLTVV.

This chain uses TRBV7-6 with TRBJ2-1; TRBD2 is a possible D gene (6 bases). Germline V gives CDR1 SGHVS, CDR2 FNYEAQ. V lost 4 bases and J lost 7, with 14 bases in between. The CDR3 extends over 14 amino acids. In DNA form, the CDR3 reads TGTGCCAGCAGCTCACGGGACTTTACAAATGAGCAGTTCTTC. Its protein is CASSSRDFTNEQFF. Looking up the rest from reference TRBV7-6 and TRBJ2-1 gives the full variable domain: GAGVSQSPRYKVTKRGQDVALRCDPISGHVSLYWYRQALGQGPEFLTYFNYEAQQDKSGLPNDRFSAERPEGSISTLTIQRTEQRDSAMYRCASSSRDFTNEQFFGPGTRLTVL.

The rearrangement joins TRBV28 to TRBJ1-1, with unresolved D. CDR3 length equals 12 residues. The germline gives CDR1 MDHEN, CDR2 SYDVKM. The CDR3 bases are TGTTCAACTAGGAGGAGGGAGTTTGAAGCTTTCTTT. Translated, it gives CSTRRREFEAFF. Based on the CDR3 plus reference TRBV28 and TRBJ1-1, the full variable domain is DVKVTQSSRYLVKRTGEKVFLECVQDMDHENMFWYRQDPGLGLRLIYFSYDVKMKEKGDIPEGYSVSREKKERFSLILESASTNQTSMYLCSTRRREFEAFFGQGTRLTVV.

In nucleotides, the CDR3 is TGTGCCAGCAGCCAAGAGGGCACTGCGAACACTGAAGCTTTCTTT. This translates into CASSQEGTANTEAFF. This chain links TRBV14 with TRBJ1-1; no reliable D call. This CDR3 spans 15 amino acids. The germline CDR1 and CDR2 sequences are SGHDN and FVKESK. Trimming pared 0 bases from V and 1 base from J, leaving 9 bases between.

This clone was detected once. CDR3: CASSGAARTYEQYF. For the CDR3, the DNA is TGTGCCAGCTCAGGTGCGGCCCGGACCTACGAGCAGTACTTC. V gene TRBV6-1 combines with J gene TRBJ2-7, with D unclear. V lost 8 bases, J lost 2 bases, and 16 bases lay in between. The CDR3 is 14 amino acids. Germline assignment: CDR1 MNHNS and CDR2 SASEGT.

The chain has TRBV2 and TRBJ1-2, with D maybe TRBD1 (6 bases). Trimming removed 8 bases from V and 8 bases from J, with 18 bases in between. The CDR3 has 13 residues. From germline, CDR1 is SNHLY and CDR2 FYNNEI. This chain's CDR3 is CASGLDRLNGYTF. CDR3 nucleotides: TGTGCCAGCGGACTTGACAGGCTGAACGGCTACACCTTC.

The chain joins TRBV25-1 to TRBJ2-3; weak D call: TRBD1 (6 bases). Germline values: CDR1 MGHDK, CDR2 SYGVNS. The CDR3 is made up of 15 amino acids. V was shortened by 0 bases and J by 4 bases, with 11 bases between the two germline ends. The CDR3, as DNA: TGTGCCAGCAGTGAATATATGGGGGCATCAGATACGCAGTATTTT. Its translation: CASSEYMGASDTQYF.

V usage is TRBV21-1 and J usage is TRBJ1-5. TRBV21-1 is given as a pseudogene. This CDR3 comprises 17 residues. The CDR3 is CASSKVGKGKGHQPQHF. The CDR3 DNA follows: TGTGCCAGCAGCAAAGTGGGGAAGGGAAAGGGTCATCAGCCCCAGCATTTT.